This T cell receptor beta chain comes out of a study of T-cell memory formation after mild COVID-19. Looking at the study overall: Across donors, TCR clusters were largely donor specific. Whole-study results and caveats: Clones that contracted from day 15 to 85 had balanced CD4/CD8; later expanders were CD4+ biased. Shrinking CD4+ clones resided mostly in CM and EM, and CD8+ ones in EMRA.

In this sample, this clonotype turned up many times. Its matching antigen is unknown. TCRalpha and TCRbeta libraries used 5'RACE with constant-segment primers and UMIs. Each CDR3 protein gets one entry after TCRdb re-called the 5' RACE reads with MiXCR. This repertoire shows 150,000 to 200,000 distinct CDR3 sequences, 16% found once; its top ten account for just over 2%. The CDR3 covers 14 residues. The germline gives CDR1 SGHVS, CDR2 FNYEAQ. V shed 5 bases and J 1 base; nucleotides not matched to a gene: 3. The J gene is TRBJ2-5, the V gene TRBV7-6; 8 bases are shared with TRBD1. Material: PBMCs or a T cell subset sorted from them (not recorded which). The receptor was derived from an adult woman who had mild COVID-19 (a few samples of this study predate the infection). Cell type and time point are not known. The CDR3 sequence: CASSPGTGQETQYF. CDR3 in DNA: TGTGCCAGCAGCCCAGGGACAGGCCAAGAGACCCAGTACTTC.